A selection of T cell receptor beta chains follows, all from one sample in a study of human versus mouse CDR3 diversity and MHC coevolution. Profiling relied on immunoSEQ multiplex PCR, and the TCRdb table lists in-frame clones only, not all of them. This table has 75,000 to 90,000 clones, just over 90% appearing once. Material: naive CD4+ T cells from blood. These receptors were collected from a person between 25 and 69 years old in good health. Each CDR3 is given with its conserved first and last residue. D genes are given only for firm matches. The size entry is marked missing in some rows and otherwise reads once, few, many or a size class.

CDR3 protein,CDR3 DNA,V gene,clone size,D gene,J gene
CASSPAGQGVGNEQFF,TGTGCCAGCTCACCTGCGGGACAGGGGGTAGGAAATGAGCAGTTCTTC,TRBV18,.,TRBD1,TRBJ2-1
CASSPPSQGAYEQYF,TGTGCCAGCTCACCACCGTCCCAGGGCGCCTACGAGCAGTACTTC,TRBV18,.,.,TRBJ2-7
CASSPRDNGYTF,TGTGCCAGCAGTCCCAGGGATAATGGCTACACCTTC,TRBV28,.,.,TRBJ1-2
CASSQNQGTPKYF,TGTGCCAGCAGTCAAAACCAGGGGACGCCGAAGTATTTT,TRBV7-2,once,.,TRBJ2-3
CASSFGTLAHQETQYF,TGCGCCAGCAGCTTTGGGACACTAGCGCACCAAGAGACCCAGTACTTC,TRBV5-1,.,.,TRBJ2-5
CASSPRQKETQYF,TGTGCCAGCAGCCCCCGACAGAAAGAAACCCAGTACTTC,TRBV7-2,.,.,TRBJ2-5
CASRPFSGFSYNEQFF,TGTGCCAGCAGGCCCTTTAGCGGATTCTCCTACAATGAGCAGTTCTTC,TRBV27,.,.,TRBJ2-1
CSAAGTGSYEQYF,TGCAGCGCAGCCGGGACAGGTTCCTACGAGCAGTACTTC,TRBV29-1,.,TRBD1,TRBJ2-7
CASRGQGAGEQYF,TGTGCCAGCAGGGGACAGGGGGCTGGGGAGCAGTACTTC,TRBV6-1,.,TRBD1,TRBJ2-7
CAISDAANYGYTF,TGTGCCATCAGTGACGCGGCTAACTATGGCTACACCTTC,TRBV10-3,.,.,TRBJ1-2
CASSPSGTGLYEQYF,TGTGCCAGCAGCCCTTCCGGGACAGGGCTTTACGAGCAGTACTTC,TRBV6-5,.,TRBD1,TRBJ2-7
CASSFPGAGATYEQYF,TGTGCCAGCAGCTTTCCGGGTGCGGGGGCTACCTACGAGCAGTACTTC,TRBV5-5,.,.,TRBJ2-7
CASSLDRNQPQHF,TGTGCCAGCAGCTTGGACAGAAATCAGCCCCAGCATTTT,TRBV5-4,.,.,TRBJ1-5
CASSLGGGTSYEQYF,TGTGCCAGCAGCTTAGGGGGGGGGACCTCCTACGAGCAGTACTTC,TRBV11-3,.,TRBD2,TRBJ2-7
CASSLWSGGAYEQYF,TGCGCCAGCAGCTTGTGGTCAGGGGGCGCCTACGAGCAGTACTTC,TRBV5-1,.,TRBD1,TRBJ2-7
CSVGENTIYF,TGCAGTGTTGGGGAGAACACCATATATTTT,TRBV20-1,.,.,TRBJ1-3
CASSLQESNQPQHF,TGTGCCAGCTCCCTACAGGAGAGCAATCAGCCCCAGCATTTT,TRBV18,.,.,TRBJ1-5
CASSRNRGGQQETQYF,TGTGCCAGTAGTAGGAACCGCGGGGGCCAACAAGAGACCCAGTACTTC,TRBV19,.,.,TRBJ2-5
CASRGAGNYGYTF,TGTGCCAGCCGGGGGGCCGGAAACTATGGCTACACCTTC,TRBV6-5,.,.,TRBJ1-2
CASSSPGYEKLFF,TGTGCCAGCAGCTCCCCAGGGTATGAAAAACTGTTTTTT,TRBV7-2,.,.,TRBJ1-4